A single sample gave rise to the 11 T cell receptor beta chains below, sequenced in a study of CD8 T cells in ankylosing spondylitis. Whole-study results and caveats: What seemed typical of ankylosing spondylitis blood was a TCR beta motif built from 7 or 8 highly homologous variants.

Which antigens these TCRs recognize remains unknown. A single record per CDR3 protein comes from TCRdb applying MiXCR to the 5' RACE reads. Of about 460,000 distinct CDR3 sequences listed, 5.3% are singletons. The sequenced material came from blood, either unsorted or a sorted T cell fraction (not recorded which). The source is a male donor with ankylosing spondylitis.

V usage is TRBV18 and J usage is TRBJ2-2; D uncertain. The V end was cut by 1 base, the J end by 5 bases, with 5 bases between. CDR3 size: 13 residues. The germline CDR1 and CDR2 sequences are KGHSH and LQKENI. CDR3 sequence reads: CASSPQATGELFF. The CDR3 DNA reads TGTGCCAGCTCACCACAGGCTACCGGGGAGCTGTTTTTT.

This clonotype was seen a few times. In DNA, the CDR3 is TGTGCCAGCAGCCTTGGGACTAGCGGGGGGCTACTTCAAGAGACCCAGTACTTC. It translates to CASSLGTSGGLLQETQYF. The rearrangement links TRBV11-1 to TRBJ2-5; 15 bases are shared with TRBD2. Per germline, CDR1 SGHAT and CDR2 FQDESV (reference sequence). The V gene end was trimmed by 5 bases and the J gene end by 2 bases; junction bases not matched to a gene: 9. The CDR3 covers 18 residues.

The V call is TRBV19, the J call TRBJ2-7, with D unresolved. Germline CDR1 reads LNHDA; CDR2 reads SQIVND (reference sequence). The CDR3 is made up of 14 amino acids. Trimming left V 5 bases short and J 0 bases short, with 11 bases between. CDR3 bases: TGTGCCAGTAGTGAAGCTCTCCTCTCCTACGAGCAGTACTTC. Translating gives CASSEALLSYEQYF.

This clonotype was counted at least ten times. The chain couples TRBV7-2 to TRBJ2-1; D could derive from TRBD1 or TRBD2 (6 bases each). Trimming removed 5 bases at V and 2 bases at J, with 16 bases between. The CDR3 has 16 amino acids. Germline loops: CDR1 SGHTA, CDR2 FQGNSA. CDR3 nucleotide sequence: TGTGCCAGCAGCCCCCCGTCCGGGGGCCCCTACAATGAGCAGTTCTTC. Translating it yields CASSPPSGGPYNEQFF.

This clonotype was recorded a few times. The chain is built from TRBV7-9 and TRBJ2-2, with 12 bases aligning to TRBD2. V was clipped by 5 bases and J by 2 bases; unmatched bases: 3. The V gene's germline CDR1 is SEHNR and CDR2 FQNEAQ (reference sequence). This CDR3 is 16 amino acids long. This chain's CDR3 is CASSRTSGTNTGELFF. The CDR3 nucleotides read TGTGCCAGCAGCCGGACTAGCGGGACCAACACCGGGGAGCTGTTTTTT. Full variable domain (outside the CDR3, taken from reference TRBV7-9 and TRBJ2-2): DTGVSQNPRHKITKRGQNVTFRCDPISEHNRLYWYRQTLGQGPEFLTYFQNEAQLEKSRLLSDRFSAERPKGSFSTLEIQRTEQGDSAMYLCASSRTSGTNTGELFFGEGSRLTVL.

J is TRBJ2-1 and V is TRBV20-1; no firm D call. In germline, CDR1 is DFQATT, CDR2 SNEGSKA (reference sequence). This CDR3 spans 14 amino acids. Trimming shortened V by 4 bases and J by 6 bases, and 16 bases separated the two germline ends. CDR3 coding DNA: TGCAGTGCTACCCGAAGGATTCTCTCCAATGAGCAGTTCTTC. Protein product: CSATRRILSNEQFF.

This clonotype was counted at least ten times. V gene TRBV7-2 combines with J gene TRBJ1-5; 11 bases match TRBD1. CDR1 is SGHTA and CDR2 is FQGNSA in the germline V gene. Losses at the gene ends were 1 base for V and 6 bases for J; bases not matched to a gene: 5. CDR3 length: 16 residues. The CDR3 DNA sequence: TGTGCCAGCAGCTTAGGGGGGACAGGGGGGAGTCAGCCCCAGCATTTT. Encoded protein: CASSLGGTGGSQPQHF.

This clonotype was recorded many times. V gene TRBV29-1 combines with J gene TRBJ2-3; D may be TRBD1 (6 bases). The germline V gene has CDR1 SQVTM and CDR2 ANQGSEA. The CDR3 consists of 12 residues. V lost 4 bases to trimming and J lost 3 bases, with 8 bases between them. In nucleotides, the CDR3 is TGCAGCGTTGGGGGGACAACAGATACGCAGTATTTT. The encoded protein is CSVGGTTDTQYF.

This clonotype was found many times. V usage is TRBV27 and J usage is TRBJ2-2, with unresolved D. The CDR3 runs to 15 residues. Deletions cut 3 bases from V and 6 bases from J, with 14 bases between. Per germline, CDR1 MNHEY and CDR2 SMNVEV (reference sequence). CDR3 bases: TGTGCCAGCAGTTTTGTAGGGTCTCGGGCCGGGGAGCTGTTTTTT. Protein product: CASSFVGSRAGELFF.

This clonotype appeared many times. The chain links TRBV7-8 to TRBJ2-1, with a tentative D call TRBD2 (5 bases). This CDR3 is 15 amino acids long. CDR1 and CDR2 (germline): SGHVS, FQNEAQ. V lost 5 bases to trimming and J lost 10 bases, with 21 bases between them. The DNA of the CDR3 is TGTGCCAGCAGCCCTTGGGGAGCGAGTACAATGGAGCAGTTCTTC. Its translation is CASSPWGASTMEQFF.

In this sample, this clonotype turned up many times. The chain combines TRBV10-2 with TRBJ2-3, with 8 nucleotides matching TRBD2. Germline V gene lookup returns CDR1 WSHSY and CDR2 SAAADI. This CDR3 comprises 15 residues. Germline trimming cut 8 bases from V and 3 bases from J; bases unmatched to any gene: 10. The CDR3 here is CASSFRLANTDTQYF. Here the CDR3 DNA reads TGCGCCAGCTCCTTTCGACTAGCGAATACAGATACGCAGTATTTT.